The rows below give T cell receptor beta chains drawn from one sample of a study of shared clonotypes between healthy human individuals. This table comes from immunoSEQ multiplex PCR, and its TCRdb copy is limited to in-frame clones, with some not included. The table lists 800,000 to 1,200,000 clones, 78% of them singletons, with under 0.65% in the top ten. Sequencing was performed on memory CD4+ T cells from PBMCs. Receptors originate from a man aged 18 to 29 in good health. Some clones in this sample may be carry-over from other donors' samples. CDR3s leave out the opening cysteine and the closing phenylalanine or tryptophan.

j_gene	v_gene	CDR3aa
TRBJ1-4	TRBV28	ASSSGQGPNEKLF
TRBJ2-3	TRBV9	ASSTRPSSTDTQY
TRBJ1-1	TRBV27	ASSLWGLNTEAF
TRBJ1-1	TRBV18	ASSPGTAYTEAF
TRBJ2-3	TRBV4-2	ASSQDGASGPTDTQY
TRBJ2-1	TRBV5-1	ASSLTTGTDYNEQF
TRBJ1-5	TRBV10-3	AISESGNSNQPQH
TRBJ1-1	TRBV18	ASSPGGGRTEAF
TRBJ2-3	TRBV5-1	ASSLGLAGGFDTQY
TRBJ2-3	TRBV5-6	ASSLVDRDTDTQY
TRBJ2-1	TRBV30	AWSITGTSGRALF
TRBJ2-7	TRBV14	ASSPPTSGSDEQY
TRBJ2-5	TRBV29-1	SGGPQGLETQY
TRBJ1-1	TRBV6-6	ASSPLQGEAF
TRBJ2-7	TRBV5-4	ASSLEVAGGVQY
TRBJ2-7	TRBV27	ASSLFGLAGVEGNEQY
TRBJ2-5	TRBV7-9	ASSLGRLAGPPTQETQY
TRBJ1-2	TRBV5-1	ASSPPLGEDGYT
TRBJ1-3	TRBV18	ASSPEGPPRNTIY
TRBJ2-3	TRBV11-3	ASSLTPTDTQY
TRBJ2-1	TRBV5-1	ASSYPSGMGEQF
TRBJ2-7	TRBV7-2	ASSLLGLAIYEQY
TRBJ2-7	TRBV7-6	ASSFLDRPQY
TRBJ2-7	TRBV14	ASSPYQGHYYEQY
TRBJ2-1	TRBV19	ARIRPSVDNEQF
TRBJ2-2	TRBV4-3	ASSQDWAGELF
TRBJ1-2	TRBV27	ASSDRGQGYT
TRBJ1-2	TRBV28	ASSLAGGAYGYT
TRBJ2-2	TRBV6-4	ASSLRVGTDTGELF
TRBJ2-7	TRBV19	ASSIGRMAYEQY
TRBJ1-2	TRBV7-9	ASSPGAVYGYT
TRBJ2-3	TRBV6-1	ASSEFGQGQGRDTQY
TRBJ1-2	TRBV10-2	ASSGRTDGYT
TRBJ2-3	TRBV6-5	ASKGVGFDTQY
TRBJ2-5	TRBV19	ASSMGGEETQY